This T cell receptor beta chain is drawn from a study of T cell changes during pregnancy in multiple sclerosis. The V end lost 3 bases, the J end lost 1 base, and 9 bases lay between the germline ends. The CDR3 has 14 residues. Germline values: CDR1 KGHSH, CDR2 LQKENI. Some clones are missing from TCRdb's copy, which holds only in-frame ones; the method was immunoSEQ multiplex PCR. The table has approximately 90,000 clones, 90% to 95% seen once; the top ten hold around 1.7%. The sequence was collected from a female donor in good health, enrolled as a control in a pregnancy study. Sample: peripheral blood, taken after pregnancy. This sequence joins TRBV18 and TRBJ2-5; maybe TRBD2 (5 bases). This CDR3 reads CASSPGGGQETQYF. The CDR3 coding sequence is TGTGCCAGCTCACCCGGCGGAGGCCAAGAGACCCAGTACTTC.